Shown below are 28 T cell receptor beta chains from a single sample sequenced in a study of T-cell reconstitution after alpha-beta-depleted transplantation in children. Unique molecular identifiers were used to barcode this TCRbeta library. MiXCR, applied by TCRdb to the PCR reads, yields one record per CDR3 protein. The sample records approximately 520,000 distinct CDR3 sequences, approximately 32% being singletons. This sample comprised PBMCs from the stem cell graft donor, obtained from the stem cell graft. The receptors originated from a human donor who donated a stem cell graft to a child with aplastic anemia.

This clonotype was detected a few times. The genes are TRBV20-1 and TRBJ1-2, with a possible D match to TRBD1 (6 bases). Germline loops: CDR1 DFQATT, CDR2 SNEGSKA (reference sequence). The CDR3 is 13 residues long. V was pared by 6 bases and J by 8 bases, with 19 bases between. This CDR3 is CSAKREGVSGYTF. Here the CDR3 DNA reads TGCAGTGCCAAGCGGGAGGGGGTTTCGGGCTACACCTTC.

The chain uses TRBV20-1 and TRBJ2-1; possible D gene TRBD2, 5 bases. Germline values: CDR1 DFQATT, CDR2 SNEGSKA (reference sequence). The CDR3 is made up of 15 amino acids. Trimming took off 0 bases at V and 7 bases at J, with 16 bases between the two ends. In nucleotides, the CDR3 is TGCAGTGCTAGAGATAATTCGGGTCCGGGAAATGAGCAGTTCTTC. Translation: CSARDNSGPGNEQFF.

This clonotype turned up a few times. The chain combines TRBV12-3 or TRBV12-4 with TRBJ2-1; tentatively, D is TRBD1 (6 bases). The CDR3 has 15 residues. Trimming removed 0 bases at V and 5 bases at J, with 11 bases between. The CDR3 reads CASSLAGASNNEQFF. The CDR3 nucleotides are TGTGCCAGCAGTTTAGCGGGGGCTAGTAACAATGAGCAGTTCTTC.

This clonotype was seen more than once but under ten times. The CDR3 loop reads CSATTGGVYGYTF. The CDR3, as DNA: TGCAGTGCTACCACAGGGGGCGTCTATGGCTACACCTTC. This rearrangement joins TRBV20-1 to TRBJ1-2, with TRBD1 matching over 9 bases. V gave up 4 bases and J gave up 4 bases; unmatched junction bases: 4. Germline values: CDR1 DFQATT, CDR2 SNEGSKA (reference sequence). The CDR3 sequence is 13 residues long.

This clonotype came up a few times. The chain uses TRBV6-1 and TRBJ1-2; 10 nucleotides agree with TRBD1. CDR3 length equals 16 residues. Unmatched junction bases numbered 13, after V lost 6 bases and J lost 6 bases. Germline-derived CDR1 and CDR2 are MNHNS and SASEGT. CDR3 bases: TGTGCCAGCAGCATAACCCGGACAGGGGGTTACGATGGCTACACCTTC. Translated, it gives CASSITRTGGYDGYTF.

The chain is built from TRBV29-1 and TRBJ2-2; D not resolved. Germline V gene sequence: CDR1 SQVTM, CDR2 ANQGSEA. V lost 0 bases and J 6 bases, leaving 11 bases between the germline ends. CDR3 length: 14 residues. The CDR3 sequence: CSVEEGVSPGELFF. The CDR3 nucleotides read TGCAGCGTTGAAGAAGGAGTCAGTCCCGGGGAGCTGTTTTTT.

The chain couples TRBV30 to TRBJ2-3; D is unclear. The V gene's germline CDR1 is GTSNPN and CDR2 SVGIG (reference sequence). The V and J ends lost 0 bases and 7 bases respectively, with 11 bases between them. The CDR3 is 13 amino acids. CDR3 DNA: TGTGCCTGGAGTGTTGGCTTAGGGAATACGCAGTATTTT. This codes for CAWSVGLGNTQYF. The full variable domain, its missing parts supplied by reference TRBV30 and TRBJ2-3, is SQTIHQWPATLVQPVGSPLSLECTVEGTSNPNLYWYRQAAGRGLQLLFYSVGIGQISSEVPQNLSASRPQDRQFILSSKKLLLSDSGFYLCAWSVGLGNTQYFGPGTRLTVL.

The J gene is TRBJ2-3, the V gene TRBV6-1; 8 nucleotides align to TRBD2. The CDR3 totals 16 residues. CDR1 and CDR2 (germline): MNHNS, SASEGT. V was clipped by 6 bases and J by 5 bases; unmatched bases: 13. The DNA of the CDR3 is TGTGCCAGCAGAGCCGAAGCGGGGGCAGGCATAGATACGCAGTATTTT. As protein: CASRAEAGAGIDTQYF.

This clonotype has ten or more counts. The V gene is TRBV10-1, the J gene TRBJ2-1; either TRBD1 or TRBD2 may supply D (5 bases each). The CDR3 has 13 residues. Trimming left V 5 bases short and J 8 bases short, with 13 bases between. CDR1 and CDR2 (germline): WNHNN, SYGVQD (reference sequence). CDR3 protein: CASSPGRQDEQFF. CDR3 nucleotides: TGCGCCAGCAGTCCGGGACGCCAGGATGAGCAGTTCTTC.

This rearrangement joins TRBV5-1 to TRBJ2-3; TRBD2 agrees at 8 bases. Trimming cost V 0 bases and J 6 bases; bases outside gene matches: 6. CDR1 and CDR2 from the germline V gene are SGHRS and YFSETQ. The CDR3 is 15 residues long. The CDR3 spells CASSLAAGGSDTQYF. The CDR3 DNA sequence: TGCGCCAGCAGCTTGGCGGCGGGAGGATCTGATACGCAGTATTTT.

This clonotype was seen a single time. This sequence joins TRBV27 and TRBJ2-7, with D perhaps assigned TRBD1 or TRBD2 (5 bases each). Per germline, CDR1 MNHEY and CDR2 SMNVEV (reference sequence). V lost 5 bases and J 2 bases, leaving 13 bases between the germline ends. The length of the CDR3 is 14 residues. The CDR3 DNA reads as TGTGCCAGCAGTCATGGGGGTGAGACCTACGAGCAGTACTTC. Residues: CASSHGGETYEQYF.

This clonotype turned up a few times. V is TRBV30 and J is TRBJ2-4; no reliable D call. The germline gives CDR1 GTSNPN, CDR2 SVGIG (reference sequence). V was shortened by 2 bases and J by 7 bases, with 15 bases between the two germline ends. This CDR3 region has 14 residues. For the CDR3, the DNA is TGTGCCTGGAGTCCTTACGGACCCCCCAACATTCAGTACTTC. Translated, it gives CAWSPYGPPNIQYF.

Only a few counts were recorded for this clonotype. The chain couples TRBV19 to TRBJ2-7; D is unresolved. From germline, CDR1 is LNHDA and CDR2 SQIVND (reference sequence). V lost 7 bases and J 2 bases, leaving 6 bases between the germline ends. The CDR3 is 11 amino acids. CDR3: CASNKPYEQYV. The CDR3 nucleotides are TGTGCCAGTAACAAGCCCTACGAGCAGTACGTC.

This clonotype was picked up a small number of times. The V call is TRBV29-1, the J call TRBJ2-1; 8 bases match TRBD2. Per the germline V gene, CDR1 is SQVTM and CDR2 is ANQGSEA. Losses at the gene ends were 2 bases for V and 4 bases for J; bases not matched to a gene: 1. This CDR3 spans 13 amino acids. DNA of the CDR3: TGCAGCGTTGAAATAGCGGGATACAATGAGCAGTTCTTC. Its protein is CSVEIAGYNEQFF.

The genes are TRBV5-6 and TRBJ2-7; no clear D. The germline gives CDR1 SGHDT, CDR2 YYEEEE. V shed 2 bases and J shed 0 bases, with 12 bases lying between them. The CDR3 runs to 15 residues. This chain's CDR3 is CASSLWLTRSYEQYV. DNA of the CDR3: TGTGCCAGCAGCTTATGGTTAACCCGCTCCTACGAGCAGTACGTC.

This chain joins TRBV7-6 and TRBJ2-1; 8 bases are a match to TRBD1. The CDR3 is 15 amino acids. Germline CDR1 SGHVS, CDR2 FNYEAQ. The V and J ends lost 6 bases and 5 bases, in that order; junction bases with no gene match: 9. CDR3 region: CASSSLQGADNEQFF. The CDR3 DNA sequence: TGTGCCAGCAGTTCTCTCCAGGGGGCCGACAATGAGCAGTTCTTC.

This clonotype has just a few counts. The genes are TRBV5-1 and TRBJ2-1, with D perhaps TRBD2 (5 bases). In germline, CDR1 is SGHRS, CDR2 YFSETQ. The CDR3 extends over 12 amino acids. Trimming removed 4 bases from V and 9 bases from J, with 11 bases in between. CDR3 DNA sequence: TGCGCCAGCAGCCGCTGGAGGATTGAGCAGTTCTTC. It codes for CASSRWRIEQFF.

This clonotype was found a few times. The genes are TRBV7-8 and TRBJ2-7; D gene unclear. The V end was cut by 4 bases, the J end by 1 base, with 11 bases between. The CDR3 is made up of 14 amino acids. Per germline, CDR1 SGHVS and CDR2 FQNEAQ. CDR3 sequence reads: CASSSSRRSYEQYF. CDR3 bases: TGTGCCAGCAGCTCTTCCCGGCGGTCCTACGAGCAGTACTTC.

J is TRBJ1-2 and V is TRBV7-2; 9 nucleotides match TRBD1. The CDR3 is 13 residues long. The germline V gene has CDR1 SGHTA and CDR2 FQGNSA. The ends lost 10 bases at V and 7 bases at J; junction bases unmatched: 10. The DNA for the CDR3 is TGTGCCACCTCGGGACAGGGATTCGCTGGCTACACCTTC. This codes for CATSGQGFAGYTF.

The rearrangement joins TRBV7-9 to TRBJ2-7, with D possibly called TRBD1 or TRBD2 (6 bases each). CDR3 length equals 14 residues. V was trimmed by 1 base and J by 4 bases, leaving 11 bases between them. Germline-derived CDR1 and CDR2 are SEHNR and FQNEAQ (reference sequence). The CDR3 DNA reads TGTGCCAGCAGCTTAGAGGGGGGCCCTTACGAGCAGTACGTC. It specifies CASSLEGGPYEQYV.

The sample holds a few counts of this clonotype. This chain uses TRBV7-9 with TRBJ1-1; possibly TRBD1 for D (6 bases). Germline CDR1 and CDR2: SEHNR and FQNEAQ (reference sequence). Trimming stripped 5 bases from V and 1 base from J, with 14 bases between. This CDR3 contains 15 residues. CDR3 nucleotides: TGTGCCAGCAGCCCTTCCAGGGGTTCGAACACTGAAGCTTTCTTT. Its translation is CASSPSRGSNTEAFF.

This clonotype showed up just a few times. This chain connects TRBV9 to TRBJ2-1, with 11 bases lining up with TRBD2. Losses at the gene ends were 5 bases for V and 8 bases for J; bases not matched to a gene: 12. CDR1 SGDLS and CDR2 YYNGEE come from the germline V gene. The CDR3 loop spans 16 amino acids. CDR3 in DNA: TGTGCCAGCAGTTCGGGAACTAGCGGGAGTATGGATGAGCAGTTCTTC. Its protein product is CASSSGTSGSMDEQFF.

This clonotype was picked up a small number of times. The chain uses TRBV24-1 and TRBJ2-5; D call uncertain. The CDR3 spans 11 residues. CDR1 and CDR2 (germline): KGHDR, SFDVKD. V dropped 10 bases and J dropped 0 bases, with 5 bases sitting between them. As DNA, the CDR3 is TGTGCCACTCGACACCAAGAGACCCAGTACTTC. Its protein is CATRHQETQYF.

This chain uses TRBV6-5 with TRBJ2-2, with 10 bases lining up with TRBD1. This CDR3 is built from 17 residues. V was pared by 2 bases and J by 2 bases, with 5 bases of the junction left unmatched. From germline, CDR1 is MNHEY and CDR2 SVGAGI. The CDR3 nucleotides read TGTGCCAGCAGTTACACGGGACAGGGGCTAAACACCGGGGAGCTGTTTTTT. This codes for CASSYTGQGLNTGELFF.

V is TRBV20-1 and J is TRBJ1-2; D might be TRBD1 (6 bases). The CDR3 extends over 12 amino acids. The V end was cut by 3 bases, the J end by 8 bases, with 13 bases between. Germline assignment: CDR1 DFQATT and CDR2 SNEGSKA (reference sequence). Here the CDR3 reads CSASQGTGGYTF. As DNA, the CDR3 is TGCAGTGCTAGTCAGGGGACGGGCGGCTACACCTTC.

The chain carries TRBV20-1 and TRBJ2-1, with D uncertain. Trimming took 3 bases from V and 5 from J, leaving 8 bases between them. Germline V CDR1 and CDR2: DFQATT, SNEGSKA (reference sequence). The CDR3 runs to 12 residues. CDR3 DNA sequence: TGCAGTGCTAGCCTAACAGACAATGAGCAGTTCTTC. This translates into CSASLTDNEQFF.

The chain combines TRBV6-1 with TRBJ1-1; no clear D gene. The germline V and J ends were trimmed by 6 bases and 5 bases, with 13 bases remaining between them. The CDR3 has 13 amino acids. Germline CDR1 is MNHNS and CDR2 is SASEGT. The CDR3 is CASRPAGKTEAFF. CDR3 DNA sequence: TGTGCCAGCAGACCGGCGGGGAAGACTGAAGCTTTCTTT.

This clonotype came up a few times. The V gene is TRBV6-4, the J gene TRBJ2-1, with D possibly matching TRBD2 (6 bases). Trimming pared 3 bases from V and 9 bases from J, leaving 15 bases between. Germline CDR1 reads MRHNA; CDR2 reads SNTAGT. CDR3 size: 14 residues. CDR3 DNA sequence: TGTGCCAGCAGTGATCGACTAGGGACGGGTGAGCAGTTCTTC. It yields the protein CASSDRLGTGEQFF.